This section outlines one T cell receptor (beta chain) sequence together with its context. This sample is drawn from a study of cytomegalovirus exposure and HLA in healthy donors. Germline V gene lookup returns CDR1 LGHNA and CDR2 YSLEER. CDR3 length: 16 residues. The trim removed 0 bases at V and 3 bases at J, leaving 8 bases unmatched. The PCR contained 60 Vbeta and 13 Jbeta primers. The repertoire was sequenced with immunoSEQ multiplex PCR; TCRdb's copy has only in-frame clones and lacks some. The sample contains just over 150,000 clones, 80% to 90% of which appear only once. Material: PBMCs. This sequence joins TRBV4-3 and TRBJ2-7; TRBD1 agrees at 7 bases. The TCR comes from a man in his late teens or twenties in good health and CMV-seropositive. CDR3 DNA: TGCGCCAGCAGCCAAGATGCCCTACAGGGGAGCTACGAGCAGTACTTC. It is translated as CASSQDALQGSYEQYF.